This record covers a single T cell receptor beta chain. This clone came up once. This receptor's antigen is unknown. No quality values exist for individual bases; no much larger clone is one base distant. The data belong to a study of T cell responses to AZD1222 COVID-19 vaccine (dated by TCRdb to 2020 to 2022). About the study as a whole: AZD1222 recipients whose second dose came at about 4 weeks and those whose second dose came at about 12 weeks were combined into one group, since spike-specific TCR depth and breadth did not differ between the two schedules. A total of approximately 240 trial participants underwent TCR sequencing, of whom 207 received two doses of AZD1222 and about 26 received two doses of the MenACWY control vaccine. Trial participants were enrolled into age subgroups of 18-55, 56-69 and 70-plus years, which contained 148, 28 and 57 TCR-sequenced participants, respectively.

The CDR3 regions of human TCRbeta chains were subjected to immunosequencing. Per the source publication's procedure: Repertoire TCRs were matched against a reference library of SARS-CoV-2-specific TCRs generated with the MIRA antigen-specificity platform. Breadth was defined as the fraction of unique TCRs that were SARS-CoV-2-associated. Depth was defined as the fraction of total T cells that were SARS-CoV-2-associated. Using the MIRA data, every spike-specific TCR was mapped to the spike region that the TCR reacted to and assigned to either a CD4 or a CD8 class. Log10-transformed breadth and depth values were compared by one-way ANOVA with Sidak's multiple comparisons tests. TCRdb mirrors the immuneACCESS table, restricted to in-frame sequences. Some clones are absent from its copies; in checked studies, under half trace to an unresolved V gene, and the reason for the others is unknown. V, J and clone size are those of that table, while D and trimming were read from the DNA. The sample contains 150,000 to 200,000 clones, approximately 94% of them found a single time. The leading ten clones occupy approximately 9.6% of the sample.

Explained via the paper, the time point label denotes: baseline before first vaccination. Samples from vaccinated people were obtained from the UK trials COV001 and COV002, which included a single-blind randomized controlled phase 2/3 trial of AZD1222 (ChAdOx1 nCoV-19) in healthy adults. Trial participant PBMC samples were collected at day 0 and day 28 after the second dose for TCRbeta chain sequencing. The CDR3 has 17 amino acids, counting the end cysteine and phenylalanine. CDR3 DNA is the only sequence kept; it has 51 bases, read in frame from the first base. V is shortened by 1 base, J by 3 bases, and the region joining them spans 15 bases. The germline V gene encodes CDR1 SGHAT and CDR2 FQNNGV. The investigation overall reported the following: Because no day 14 peak-response samples were available, repertoires were characterized only after the peak T cell response. Vaccine-associated CD4 TCRs spanned the whole spike protein, with dominant responses in regions 160-218 and 743-854. A significant rise in spike-specific TCR breadth and depth was observed after two AZD1222 doses relative to day 0 and relative to MenACWY recipients. Most participants were white British and females outnumbered males, and the authors suggested that clonal diversity may have been underestimated. Nearly half of unique spike-specific TCRs reportedly recognized epitopes outside regions mutated in the B.1.351 and B.1.1.7 variants. In the small 56-69-year group, the increase in depth fell short of significance, most likely because of low power. Conclusions about previously exposed vaccinees are limited, since just 6 or 7 AZD1222 recipients were seropositive for SARS-CoV-2 at baseline.

The chain links TRBV11-2 with TRBJ1-4; a tentative D call is TRBD1 (6 bases match). The TCR sequence derives from an adult in good health. The sample was peripheral blood, taken on day 0 of AZD1222 vaccination. This receptor carries the CDR3 CASSLGTVVGSNEKLFF. The DNA is TGTGCCAGCAGCTTAGGGACAGTTGTTGGGTCTAATGAAAAACTGTTTTTT. The full variable domain, with segments outside the CDR3 supplied by the reference TRBV11-2 and TRBJ1-4 proteins, appears as EAGVAQSPRYKIIEKRQSVAFWCNPISGHATLYWYQQILGQGPKLLIQFQNNGVVDDSQLPKDRFSAERLKGVDSTLKIQPAKLEDSAVYLCASSLGTVVGSNEKLFFGSGTQLSVL.